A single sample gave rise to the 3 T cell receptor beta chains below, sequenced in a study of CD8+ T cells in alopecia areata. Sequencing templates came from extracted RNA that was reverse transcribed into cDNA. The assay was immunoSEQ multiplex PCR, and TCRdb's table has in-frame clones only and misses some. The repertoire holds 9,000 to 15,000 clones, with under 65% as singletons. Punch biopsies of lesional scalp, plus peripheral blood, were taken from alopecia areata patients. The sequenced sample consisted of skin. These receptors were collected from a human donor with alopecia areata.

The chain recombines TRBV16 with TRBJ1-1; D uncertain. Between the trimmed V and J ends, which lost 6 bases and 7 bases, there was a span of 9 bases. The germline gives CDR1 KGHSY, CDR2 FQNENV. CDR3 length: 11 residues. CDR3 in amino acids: CASSPQSEAFF. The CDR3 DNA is TGTGCCAGCAGTCCACAGAGTGAAGCTTTCTTT.

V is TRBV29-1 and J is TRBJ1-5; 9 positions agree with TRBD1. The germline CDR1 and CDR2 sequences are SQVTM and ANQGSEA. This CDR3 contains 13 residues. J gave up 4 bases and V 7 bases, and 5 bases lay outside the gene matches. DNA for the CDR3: TGCAGCGCTCGGACAGGGGAGAATCAGCCCCAGCATTTT. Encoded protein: CSARTGENQPQHF.

The chain's CDR3 is CASSLNRGLNEKLFF. CDR3 coding DNA: TGTGCCAGCAGCTTAAACCGGGGCCTCAATGAAAAACTGTTTTTT. The rearrangement links TRBV7-9 to TRBJ1-4; tentatively, D is TRBD1 (5 bases). This CDR3 contains 15 residues. Trimming stripped 2 bases from V and 5 bases from J, with 12 bases between. Per germline, CDR1 SEHNR and CDR2 FQNEAQ (reference sequence). The full variable domain, in which reference TRBV7-9 and TRBJ1-4 provide the parts outside the CDR3, is DTGVSQNPRHKITKRGQNVTFRCDPISEHNRLYWYRQTLGQGPEFLTYFQNEAQLEKSRLLSDRFSAERPKGSFSTLEIQRTEQGDSAMYLCASSLNRGLNEKLFFGSGTQLSVL.